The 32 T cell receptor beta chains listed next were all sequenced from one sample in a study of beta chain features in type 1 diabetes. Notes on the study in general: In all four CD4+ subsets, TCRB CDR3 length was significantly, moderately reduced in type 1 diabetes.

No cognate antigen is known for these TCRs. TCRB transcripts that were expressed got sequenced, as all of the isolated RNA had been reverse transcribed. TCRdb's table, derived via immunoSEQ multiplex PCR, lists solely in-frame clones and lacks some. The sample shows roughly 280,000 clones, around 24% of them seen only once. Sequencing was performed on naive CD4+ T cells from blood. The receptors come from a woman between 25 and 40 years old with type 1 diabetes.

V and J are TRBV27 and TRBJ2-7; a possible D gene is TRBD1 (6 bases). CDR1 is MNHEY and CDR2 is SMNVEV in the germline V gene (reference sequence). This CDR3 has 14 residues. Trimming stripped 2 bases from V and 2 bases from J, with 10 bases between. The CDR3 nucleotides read TGTGCCAGCAGTTTACAGGGGCCGCCCTACGAGCAGTACTTC. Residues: CASSLQGPPYEQYF.

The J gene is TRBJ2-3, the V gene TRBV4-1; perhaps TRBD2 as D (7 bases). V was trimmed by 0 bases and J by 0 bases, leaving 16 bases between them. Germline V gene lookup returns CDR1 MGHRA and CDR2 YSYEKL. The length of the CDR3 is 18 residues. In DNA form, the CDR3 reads TGCGCCAGCAGCCAAGATCTGGACAGCGGGGCTAGCACAGATACGCAGTATTTT. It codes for CASSQDLDSGASTDTQYF.

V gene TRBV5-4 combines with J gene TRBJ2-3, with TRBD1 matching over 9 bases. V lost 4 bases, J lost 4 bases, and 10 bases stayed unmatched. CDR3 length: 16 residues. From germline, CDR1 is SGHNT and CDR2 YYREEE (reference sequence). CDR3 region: CASSRVSGQGADTQYF. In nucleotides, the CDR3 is TGTGCCAGCAGCCGAGTGTCGGGACAGGGTGCAGATACGCAGTATTTT.

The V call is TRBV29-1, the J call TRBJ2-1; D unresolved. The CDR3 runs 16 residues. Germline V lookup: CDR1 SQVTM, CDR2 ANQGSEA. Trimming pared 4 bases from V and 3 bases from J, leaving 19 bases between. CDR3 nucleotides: TGCAGCGTTGTGCGCCTAAGCCAATCAAACTACAATGAGCAGTTCTTC. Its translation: CSVVRLSQSNYNEQFF.

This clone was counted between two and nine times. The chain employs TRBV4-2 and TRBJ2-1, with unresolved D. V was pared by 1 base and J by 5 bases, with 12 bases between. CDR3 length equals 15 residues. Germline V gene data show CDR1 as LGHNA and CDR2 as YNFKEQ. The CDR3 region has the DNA TGTGCCAGCAGCCAAGTGGTCTCCTCTAACAATGAGCAGTTCTTC. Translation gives CASSQVVSSNNEQFF.

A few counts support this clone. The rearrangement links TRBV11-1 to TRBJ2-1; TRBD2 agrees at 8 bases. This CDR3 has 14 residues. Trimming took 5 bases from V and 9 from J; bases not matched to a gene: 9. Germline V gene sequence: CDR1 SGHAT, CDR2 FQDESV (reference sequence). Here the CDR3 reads CASSIRTSFTEQFF. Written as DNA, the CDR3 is TGTGCCAGCAGCATCAGGACTAGCTTCACTGAGCAGTTCTTC.

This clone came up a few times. In DNA form, the CDR3 reads TGTGCCAGCAGCGTAGAAAGCGCTAGCACAGATACGCAGTATTTT. This translates into CASSVESASTDTQYF. V usage is TRBV9 and J usage is TRBJ2-3; no reliable D call. Trimming removed 0 bases from V and 0 bases from J, with 8 bases in between. In germline, CDR1 is SGDLS, CDR2 YYNGEE. The CDR3 is 15 residues long.

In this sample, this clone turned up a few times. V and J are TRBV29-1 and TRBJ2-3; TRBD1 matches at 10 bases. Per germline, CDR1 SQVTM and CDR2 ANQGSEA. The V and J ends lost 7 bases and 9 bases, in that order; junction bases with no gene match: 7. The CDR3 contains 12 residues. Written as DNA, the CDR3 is TGCAGCGCCTGGCCGGGACAGGGGACGCAGTATTTT. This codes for CSAWPGQGTQYF.

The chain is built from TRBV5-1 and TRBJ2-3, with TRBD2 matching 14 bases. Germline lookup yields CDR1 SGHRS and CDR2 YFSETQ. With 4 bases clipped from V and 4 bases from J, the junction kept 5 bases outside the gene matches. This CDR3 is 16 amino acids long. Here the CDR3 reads CASSGPGLAGADTQYF. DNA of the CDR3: TGCGCCAGCAGCGGACCGGGACTAGCGGGAGCAGATACGCAGTATTTT.

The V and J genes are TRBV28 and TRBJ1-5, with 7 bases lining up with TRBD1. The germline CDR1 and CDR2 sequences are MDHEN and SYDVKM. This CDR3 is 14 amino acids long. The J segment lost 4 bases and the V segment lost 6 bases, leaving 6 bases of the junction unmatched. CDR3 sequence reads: CASSPGQLNQPQHF. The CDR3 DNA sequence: TGTGCCAGCAGCCCGGGACAGTTGAATCAGCCCCAGCATTTT.

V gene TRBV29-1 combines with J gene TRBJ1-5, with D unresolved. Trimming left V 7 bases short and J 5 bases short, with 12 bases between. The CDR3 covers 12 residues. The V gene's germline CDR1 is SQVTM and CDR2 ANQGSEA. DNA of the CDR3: TGCAGCGCGGCGGATGACGATCAGCCCCAGCATTTT. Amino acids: CSAADDDQPQHF.

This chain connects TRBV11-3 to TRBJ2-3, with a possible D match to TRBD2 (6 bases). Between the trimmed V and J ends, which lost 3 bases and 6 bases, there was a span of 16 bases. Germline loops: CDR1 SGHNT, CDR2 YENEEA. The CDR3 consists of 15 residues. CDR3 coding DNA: TGTGCCAGCAGCTTTTCTGGCGGGAAATGGGATACGCAGTATTTT. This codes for CASSFSGGKWDTQYF.

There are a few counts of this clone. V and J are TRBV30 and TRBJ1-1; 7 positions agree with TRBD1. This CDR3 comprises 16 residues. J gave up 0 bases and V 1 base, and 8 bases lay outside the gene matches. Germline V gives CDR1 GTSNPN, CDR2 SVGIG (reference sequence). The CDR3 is CAWSDWQGDLNTEAFF. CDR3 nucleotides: TGTGCCTGGAGTGACTGGCAGGGGGATTTGAACACTGAAGCTTTCTTT.

The CDR3 sequence: CASSPTAGEANYGYTF. Here the CDR3 DNA reads TGTGCCAGCTCACCGACGGCAGGGGAAGCTAACTATGGCTACACCTTC. The chain joins TRBV18 to TRBJ1-2, with D maybe TRBD1 (6 bases). This CDR3 spans 16 amino acids. Trimming removed 3 bases at V and 0 bases at J, with 14 bases between. Germline V gene lookup returns CDR1 KGHSH and CDR2 LQKENI.

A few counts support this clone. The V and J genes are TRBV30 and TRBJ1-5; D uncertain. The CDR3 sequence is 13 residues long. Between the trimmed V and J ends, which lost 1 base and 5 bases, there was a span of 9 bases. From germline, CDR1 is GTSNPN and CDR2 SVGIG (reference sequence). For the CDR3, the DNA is TGTGCCTGGAGTGACCACGGGGATCAGCCCCAGCATTTT. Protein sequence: CAWSDHGDQPQHF.

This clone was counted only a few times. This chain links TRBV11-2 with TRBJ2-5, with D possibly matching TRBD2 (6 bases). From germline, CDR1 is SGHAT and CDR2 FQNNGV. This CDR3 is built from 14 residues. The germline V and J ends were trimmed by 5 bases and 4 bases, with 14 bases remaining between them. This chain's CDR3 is CASSANRGGETQYF. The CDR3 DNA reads TGTGCCAGCAGCGCCAATCGGGGAGGAGAGACCCAGTACTTC.

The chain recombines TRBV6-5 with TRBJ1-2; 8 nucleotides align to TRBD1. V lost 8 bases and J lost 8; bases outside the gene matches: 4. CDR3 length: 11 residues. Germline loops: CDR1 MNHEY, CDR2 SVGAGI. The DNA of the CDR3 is TGTGCCAGCGCAACAGGGGGAGGCTACACCTTC. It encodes CASATGGGYTF.

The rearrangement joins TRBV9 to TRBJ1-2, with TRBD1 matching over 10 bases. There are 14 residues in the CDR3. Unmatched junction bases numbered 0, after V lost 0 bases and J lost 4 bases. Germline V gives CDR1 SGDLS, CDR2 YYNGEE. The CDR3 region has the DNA TGTGCCAGCAGCGTAGGGACAGGGGGCTATGGCTACACCTTC. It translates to CASSVGTGGYGYTF.

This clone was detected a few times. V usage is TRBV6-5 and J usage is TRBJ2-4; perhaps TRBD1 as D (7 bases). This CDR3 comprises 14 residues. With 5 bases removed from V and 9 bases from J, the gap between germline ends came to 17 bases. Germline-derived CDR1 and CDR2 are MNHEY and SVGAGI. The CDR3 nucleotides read TGTGCCAGCAGTACCAAGACAGGGCGGGGCATTCAGTACTTC. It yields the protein CASSTKTGRGIQYF.

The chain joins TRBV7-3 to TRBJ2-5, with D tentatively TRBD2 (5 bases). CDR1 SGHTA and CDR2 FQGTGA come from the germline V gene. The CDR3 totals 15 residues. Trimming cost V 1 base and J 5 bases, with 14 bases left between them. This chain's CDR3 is CASSLNGVGIETQYF. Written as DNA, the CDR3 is TGTGCCAGCAGCTTAAACGGGGTCGGGATTGAGACCCAGTACTTC.

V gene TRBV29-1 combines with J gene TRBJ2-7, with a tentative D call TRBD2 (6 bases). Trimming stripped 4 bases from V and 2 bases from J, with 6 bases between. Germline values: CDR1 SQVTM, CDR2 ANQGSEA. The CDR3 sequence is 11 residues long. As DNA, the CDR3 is TGCAGCGTTGGGGGGGCCTACGAGCAGTACTTC. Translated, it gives CSVGGAYEQYF.

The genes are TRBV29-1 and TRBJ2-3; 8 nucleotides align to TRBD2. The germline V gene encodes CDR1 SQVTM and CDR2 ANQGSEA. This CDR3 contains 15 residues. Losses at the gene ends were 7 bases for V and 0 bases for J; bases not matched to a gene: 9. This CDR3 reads CSATGGGSSTDTQYF. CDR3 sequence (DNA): TGCAGCGCCACCGGGGGGGGATCTAGCACAGATACGCAGTATTTT.

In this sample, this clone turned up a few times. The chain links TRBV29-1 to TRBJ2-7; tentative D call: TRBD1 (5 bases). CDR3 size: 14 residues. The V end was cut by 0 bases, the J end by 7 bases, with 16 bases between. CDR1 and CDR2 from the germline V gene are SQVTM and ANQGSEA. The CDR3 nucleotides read TGCAGCGTTGAAGATCGAGCCAGGGCGCGAGAGCAGTACTTC. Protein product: CSVEDRARAREQYF.

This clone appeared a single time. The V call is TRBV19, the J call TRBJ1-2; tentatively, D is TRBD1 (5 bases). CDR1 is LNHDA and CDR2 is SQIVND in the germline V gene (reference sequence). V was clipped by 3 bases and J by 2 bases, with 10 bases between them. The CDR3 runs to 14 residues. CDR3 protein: CASSIEQANYGYTF. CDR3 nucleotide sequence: TGTGCCAGTAGTATTGAACAGGCAAACTATGGCTACACCTTC.

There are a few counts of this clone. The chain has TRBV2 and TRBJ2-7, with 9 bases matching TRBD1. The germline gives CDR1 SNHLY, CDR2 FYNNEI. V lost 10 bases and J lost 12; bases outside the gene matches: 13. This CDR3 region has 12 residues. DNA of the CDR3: TGTGCCACCCGGACAGGGGTTGGGAGATGGTACTTC. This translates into CATRTGVGRWYF.

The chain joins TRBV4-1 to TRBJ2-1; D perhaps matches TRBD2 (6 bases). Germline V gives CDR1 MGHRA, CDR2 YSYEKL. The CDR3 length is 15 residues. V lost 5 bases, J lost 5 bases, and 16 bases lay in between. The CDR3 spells CASSYPGSRNNEQFF. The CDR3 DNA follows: TGCGCCAGCAGCTACCCCGGGAGCCGGAACAATGAGCAGTTCTTC.

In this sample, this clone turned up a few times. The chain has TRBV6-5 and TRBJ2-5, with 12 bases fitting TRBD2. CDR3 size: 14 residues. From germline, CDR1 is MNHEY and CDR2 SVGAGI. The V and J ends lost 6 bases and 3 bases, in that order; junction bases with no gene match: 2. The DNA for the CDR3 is TGTGCCAGCAGCCGACTAGCGGGAGAAGAGACCCAGTACTTC. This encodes CASSRLAGEETQYF.

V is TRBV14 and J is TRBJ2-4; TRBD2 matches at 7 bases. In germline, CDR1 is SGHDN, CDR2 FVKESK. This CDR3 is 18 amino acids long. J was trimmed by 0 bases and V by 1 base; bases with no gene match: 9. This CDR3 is CASSQAGGLLGAKNIQYF. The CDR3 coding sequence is TGTGCCAGCAGCCAAGCGGGGGGACTTTTGGGAGCCAAAAACATTCAGTACTTC.

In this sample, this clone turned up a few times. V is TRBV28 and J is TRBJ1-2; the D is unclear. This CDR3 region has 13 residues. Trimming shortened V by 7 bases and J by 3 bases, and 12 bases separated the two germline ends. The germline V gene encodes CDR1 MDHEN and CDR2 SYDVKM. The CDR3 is CASIMRDDYGYTF. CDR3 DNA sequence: TGTGCCAGCATTATGAGGGATGACTATGGCTACACCTTC.

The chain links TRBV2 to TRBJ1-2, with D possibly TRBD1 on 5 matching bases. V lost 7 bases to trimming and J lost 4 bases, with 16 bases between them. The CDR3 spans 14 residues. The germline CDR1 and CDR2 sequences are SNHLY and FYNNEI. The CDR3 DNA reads TGTGCCAGCAACTTGGGGCAGCCGGGCTATGGCTACACCTTC. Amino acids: CASNLGQPGYGYTF.

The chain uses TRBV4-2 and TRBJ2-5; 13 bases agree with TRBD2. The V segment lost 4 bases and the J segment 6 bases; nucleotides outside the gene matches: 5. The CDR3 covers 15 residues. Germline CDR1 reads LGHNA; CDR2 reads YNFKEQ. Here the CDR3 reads CASSPTSGRAKTQYF. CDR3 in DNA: TGTGCCAGCAGCCCCACTAGCGGGAGGGCCAAGACCCAGTACTTC.

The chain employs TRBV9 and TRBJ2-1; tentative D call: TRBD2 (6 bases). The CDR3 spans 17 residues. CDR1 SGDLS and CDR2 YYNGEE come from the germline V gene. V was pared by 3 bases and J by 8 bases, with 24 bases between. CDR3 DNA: TGTGCCAGCAGCGCCCTTCACTCGGCGGGAAATCGGGATGAGCAGTTCTTC. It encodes CASSALHSAGNRDEQFF.